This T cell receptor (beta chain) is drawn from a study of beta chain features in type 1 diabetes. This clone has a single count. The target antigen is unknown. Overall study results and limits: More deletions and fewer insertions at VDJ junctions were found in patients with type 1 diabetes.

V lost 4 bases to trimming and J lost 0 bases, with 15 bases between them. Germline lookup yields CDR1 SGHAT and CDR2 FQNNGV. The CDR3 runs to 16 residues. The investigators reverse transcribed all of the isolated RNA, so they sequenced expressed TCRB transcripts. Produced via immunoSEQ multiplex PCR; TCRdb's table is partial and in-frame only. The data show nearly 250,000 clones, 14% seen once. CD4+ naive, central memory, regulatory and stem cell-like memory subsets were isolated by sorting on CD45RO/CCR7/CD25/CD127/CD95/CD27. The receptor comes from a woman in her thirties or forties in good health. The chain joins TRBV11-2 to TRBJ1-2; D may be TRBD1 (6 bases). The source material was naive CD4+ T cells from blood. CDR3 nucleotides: TGTGCCAGCAGCTGGACCGGGACACCCTCTAACTATGGCTACACCTTC. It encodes CASSWTGTPSNYGYTF.